This T cell receptor (beta chain) came from a study of blood T cells in healthy people across ages. Using a J-beta primer mix together with a sample-barcoded 5' primer, a second PCR was run for roughly 7 to 11 cycles. Each of the samples gave a minimum of 2.5 million paired-end reads that contained CDR3. One entry per CDR3 protein, called by TCRdb with MiXCR from the 5' RACE reads. The sample yields 950,000 to 1,200,000 distinct CDR3 sequences, about two fifths seen once. Comment on this clonotype: No antigen is known for it.

This CDR3 is built from 15 residues. The germline V gene encodes CDR1 SGHRS and CDR2 YFSETQ. Trimming took 4 bases from V and 4 from J, leaving 17 bases between them. Study findings and constraints: Age brought a roughly linear fall in TCR beta diversity measured per million T cells. The long-lived group displayed more naive CD4+ cells, plus higher diversity, than the aged donors did. Any changes in expanded clonotypes were possibly confounded, as donor CMV status remained unknown.

This chain joins TRBV5-1 and TRBJ1-2, with D maybe TRBD1 (6 bases). This TCR came from a man aged 18 to 30 in good health. The specimen was blood. The CDR3 loop is CASSPLRGQIYGYTF. In DNA, the CDR3 is TGCGCCAGCAGCCCACTAAGAGGACAGATCTATGGCTACACCTTC.